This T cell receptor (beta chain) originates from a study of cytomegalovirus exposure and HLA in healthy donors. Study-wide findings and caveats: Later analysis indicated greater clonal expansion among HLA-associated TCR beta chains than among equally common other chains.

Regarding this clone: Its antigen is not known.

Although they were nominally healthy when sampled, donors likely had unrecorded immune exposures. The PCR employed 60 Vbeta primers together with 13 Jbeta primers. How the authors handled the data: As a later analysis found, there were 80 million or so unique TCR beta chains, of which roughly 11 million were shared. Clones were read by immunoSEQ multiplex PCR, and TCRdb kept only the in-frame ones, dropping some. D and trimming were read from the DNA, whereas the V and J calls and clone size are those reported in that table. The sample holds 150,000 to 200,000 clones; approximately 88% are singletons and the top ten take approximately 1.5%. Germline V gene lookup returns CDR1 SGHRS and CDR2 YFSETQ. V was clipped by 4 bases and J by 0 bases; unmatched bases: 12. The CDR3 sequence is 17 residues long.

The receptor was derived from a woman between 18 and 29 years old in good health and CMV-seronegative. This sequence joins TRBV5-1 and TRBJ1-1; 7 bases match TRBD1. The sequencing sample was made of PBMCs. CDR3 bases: TGCGCCAGCAGCCCCAGAGGGGGCCCGGCGATGAACACTGAAGCTTTCTTT. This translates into CASSPRGGPAMNTEAFF.